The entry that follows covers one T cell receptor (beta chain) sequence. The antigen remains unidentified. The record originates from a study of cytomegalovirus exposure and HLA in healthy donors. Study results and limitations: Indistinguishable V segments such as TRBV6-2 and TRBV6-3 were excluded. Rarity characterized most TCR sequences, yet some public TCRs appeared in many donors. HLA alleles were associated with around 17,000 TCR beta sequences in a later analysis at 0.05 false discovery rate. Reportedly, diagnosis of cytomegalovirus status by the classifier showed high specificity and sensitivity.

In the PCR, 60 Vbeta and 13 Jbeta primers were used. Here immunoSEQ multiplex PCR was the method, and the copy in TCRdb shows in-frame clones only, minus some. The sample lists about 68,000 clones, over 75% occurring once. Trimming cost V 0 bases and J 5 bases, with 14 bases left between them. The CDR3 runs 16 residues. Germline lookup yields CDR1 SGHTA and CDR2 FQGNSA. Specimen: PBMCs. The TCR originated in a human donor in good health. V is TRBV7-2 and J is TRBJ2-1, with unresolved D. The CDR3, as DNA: TGTGCCAGCAGCTTAGCGCTTGGGCCCCCTAACAATGAGCAGTTCTTC. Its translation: CASSLALGPPNNEQFF.